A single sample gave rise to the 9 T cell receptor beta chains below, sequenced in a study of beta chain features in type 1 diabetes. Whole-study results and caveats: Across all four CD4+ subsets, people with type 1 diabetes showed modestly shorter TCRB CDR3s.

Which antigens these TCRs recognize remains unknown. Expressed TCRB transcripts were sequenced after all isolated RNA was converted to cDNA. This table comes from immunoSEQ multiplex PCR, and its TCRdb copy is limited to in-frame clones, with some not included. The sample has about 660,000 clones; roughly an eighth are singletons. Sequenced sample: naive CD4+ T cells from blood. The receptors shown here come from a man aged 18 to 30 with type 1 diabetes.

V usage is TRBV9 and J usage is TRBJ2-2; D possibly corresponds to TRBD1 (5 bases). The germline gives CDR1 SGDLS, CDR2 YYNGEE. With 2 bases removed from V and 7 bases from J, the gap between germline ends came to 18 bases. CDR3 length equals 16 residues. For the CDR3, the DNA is TGTGCCAGCAGCGTCAAGGGGTTCGGAAACGGCGGGGAGCTGTTTTTT. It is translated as CASSVKGFGNGGELFF.

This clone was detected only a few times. CDR3 sequence reads: CASSLMEGAEAFF. CDR3 nucleotides: TGTGCCAGCAGCTTAATGGAGGGGGCTGAAGCTTTCTTT. The chain uses TRBV7-2 and TRBJ1-1; perhaps TRBD1 as D (6 bases). The CDR3 is made up of 13 amino acids. Germline V gives CDR1 SGHTA, CDR2 FQGNSA. V lost 2 bases to trimming and J lost 6 bases, with 10 bases between them.

CDR3 coding DNA: TGTGCCAGCAGCTTAGATAGAGTAGGGCTCCAATCGGAGACCCAGTACTTC. It translates to CASSLDRVGLQSETQYF. V gene TRBV7-8 combines with J gene TRBJ2-5; D is unresolved. Trimming removed 1 base from V and 5 bases from J, with 20 bases in between. The germline V gene encodes CDR1 SGHVS and CDR2 FQNEAQ. The CDR3 extends over 17 amino acids. The full variable domain, its missing parts supplied by reference TRBV7-8 and TRBJ2-5, is GAGVSQSPRYKVAKRGQDVALRCDPISGHVSLFWYQQALGQGPEFLTYFQNEAQLDKSGLPSDRFFAERPEGSVSTLKIQRTQQEDSAVYLCASSLDRVGLQSETQYFGPGTRLLVL.

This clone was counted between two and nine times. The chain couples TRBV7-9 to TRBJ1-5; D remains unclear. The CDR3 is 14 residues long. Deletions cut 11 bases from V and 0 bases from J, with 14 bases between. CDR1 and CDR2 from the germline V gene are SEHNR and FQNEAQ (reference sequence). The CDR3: CARRAVYSNQPQHF. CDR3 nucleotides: TGTGCCCGGAGGGCGGTTTATAGCAATCAGCCCCAGCATTTT.

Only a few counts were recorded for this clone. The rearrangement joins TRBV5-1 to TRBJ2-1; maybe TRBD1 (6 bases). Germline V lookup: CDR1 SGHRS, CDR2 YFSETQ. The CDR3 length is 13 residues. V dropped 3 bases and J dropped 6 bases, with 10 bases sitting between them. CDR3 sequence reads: CASSSQGLNEQFF. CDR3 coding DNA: TGCGCCAGCAGCTCGCAGGGGCTCAATGAGCAGTTCTTC.

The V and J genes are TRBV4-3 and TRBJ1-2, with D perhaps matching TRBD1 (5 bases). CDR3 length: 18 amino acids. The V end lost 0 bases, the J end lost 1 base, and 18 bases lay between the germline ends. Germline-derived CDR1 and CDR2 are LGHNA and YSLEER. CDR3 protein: CASSQEAPGRGNNYGYTF. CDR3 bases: TGCGCCAGCAGCCAAGAGGCTCCGGGGAGGGGAAATAACTATGGCTACACCTTC.

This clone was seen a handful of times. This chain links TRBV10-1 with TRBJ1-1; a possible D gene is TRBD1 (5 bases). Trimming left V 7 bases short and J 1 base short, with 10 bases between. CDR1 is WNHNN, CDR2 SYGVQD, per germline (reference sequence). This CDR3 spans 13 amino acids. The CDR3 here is CASTRDGNTEAFF. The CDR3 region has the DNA TGCGCCAGCACCCGGGACGGGAACACTGAAGCTTTCTTT.

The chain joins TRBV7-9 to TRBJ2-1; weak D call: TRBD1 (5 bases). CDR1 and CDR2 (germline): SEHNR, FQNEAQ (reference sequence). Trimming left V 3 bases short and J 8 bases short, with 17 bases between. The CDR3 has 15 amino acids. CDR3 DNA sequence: TGTGCCAGCAGCTTTTCTAATCGGTTAGGGGATGAGCAGTTCTTC. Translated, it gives CASSFSNRLGDEQFF.

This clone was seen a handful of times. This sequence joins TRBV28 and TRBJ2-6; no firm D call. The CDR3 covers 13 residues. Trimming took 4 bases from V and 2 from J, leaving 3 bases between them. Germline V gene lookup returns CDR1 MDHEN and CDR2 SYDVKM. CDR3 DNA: TGTGCCAGCAGTTCAGCTGGGGCCAACGTCCTGACTTTC. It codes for CASSSAGANVLTF.